This TCR beta chain was obtained from a study of blood T cell repertoires in COVID-19. Original analysis: Nucleated cell counts were estimated from reference gene primer amplification. Measured with immunoSEQ multiplex PCR; TCRdb has only the in-frame clones, and not every one. The V and J calls and the clone size are those of that table, but D and trimming were determined from the DNA. In the table there are around 210,000 clones, more than 70% of which are singletons. Cohorts were determined from participant-reported clinical history. Per germline, CDR1 SNHLY and CDR2 FYNNEI. V lost 3 bases and J lost 5; bases outside the gene matches: 9. This CDR3 is built from 16 residues.

This TCR was recovered from a woman younger than 35 who had recovered from COVID-19. The chain has TRBV2 and TRBJ1-2, with TRBD1 matching 10 bases. Material: PBMCs or T cells enriched from blood (not recorded which). DNA for the CDR3: TGTGCCAGCAGTGACGACAGGGGGCGAAGTGGGTATGGCTACACCTTC. Protein: CASSDDRGRSGYGYTF.